Following are 30 T cell receptor beta chains from one sample sequenced in a study of spatial heterogeneity in lung cancer. TCRdb called the 5' RACE reads again in MiXCR, with one record for every CDR3 protein. The sample lists 95,000 to 130,000 distinct CDR3 sequences, more than 10% seen once, with approximately 15% in the top ten. Time point described: blood at routine non-recurrence follow-up after resection. No cell sorting; template was whole RNA from tumor, lung tissue or PBMC. The sample consisted of PBMCs, taken at follow-up. The source of these receptors is a male donor with early-stage non-small cell lung cancer.

This clonotype has a count of ten or more. The gene calls are TRBV6-5 and TRBJ1-1; 10 nucleotides line up with TRBD1. Trimming at V came to 5 bases and at J to 4 bases, leaving 4 bases not matched to a gene. The CDR3 contains 14 residues. Germline V gene sequence: CDR1 MNHEY, CDR2 SVGAGI. The CDR3 bases are TGTGCCAGCAGTCTAAGGACAGGGGGCACTGAAGCTTTCTTT. The encoded protein is CASSLRTGGTEAFF.

The chain is built from TRBV27 and TRBJ2-1, with a tentative D call TRBD2 (6 bases). V lost 3 bases to trimming and J lost 8 bases, with 11 bases between them. The CDR3 length is 13 residues. Germline CDR1 reads MNHEY; CDR2 reads SMNVEV (reference sequence). The CDR3 reads CASSLRTIDEQFF. The CDR3, as DNA: TGTGCCAGCAGTTTGAGGACTATTGATGAGCAGTTCTTC.

This clonotype was observed at least ten times. At one of its ends the junction is not consistent with the germline gene, which may arise from a read error. V is TRBV20-1 and J is TRBJ1-5; no clear D. Germline loops: CDR1 DFQATT, CDR2 SNEGSKA (reference sequence). The CDR3 extends over 16 amino acids. The CDR3 loop is CSAREPSGYSNQPQHF. Here the CDR3 DNA reads TGCAGTGCTCGAGAACCCTCAGGCTATAGCAATCAGCCCCAGCATTTT.

This rearrangement joins TRBV15 to TRBJ2-5, with D unclear. Looked up from germline, CDR1 is LNHNV and CDR2 is YYDKDF (reference sequence). The CDR3 is made up of 15 amino acids. V was shortened by 0 bases and J by 1 base, with 9 bases between the two germline ends. CDR3 sequence (DNA): TGTGCCACCAGCAGAGATCCTGGACCCCAAGAGACCCAGTACTTC. Protein: CATSRDPGPQETQYF. Supplemented by reference TRBV15 and TRBJ2-5, the full variable domain reads DAMVIQNPRYQVTQFGKPVTLSCSQTLNHNVMYWYQQKSSQAPKLLFHYYDKDFNNEADTPDNFQSRRPNTSFCFLDIRSPGLGDTAMYLCATSRDPGPQETQYFGPGTRLLVL.

This clonotype was counted many times. The CDR3 carries no conserved terminal phenylalanine or tryptophan, so it likely arises from a read error. The DNA is left out, because the CDR3 cannot be placed on it with certainty; the CDR3 is given as TCRdb lists it. This chain links TRBV7-2 with TRBJ2-7; no DNA check was done on the table's D call, TRBD2. Germline lookup yields CDR1 SGHTA and CDR2 FQGNSA. The CDR3 region is 10 residues in length, termini included. Here the CDR3 reads CASSEDREPR.

This clonotype was counted ten times or more. The rearrangement uses TRBV10-3 and TRBJ2-3; D is ambiguous. There are 11 residues in the CDR3. Trimming cost V 8 bases and J 1 base, with 4 bases left between them. CDR1 is ENHRY, CDR2 SYGVKD, per germline. The CDR3 loop is CAIAGTDTQYF. The CDR3 nucleotides are TGTGCCATCGCGGGCACAGATACGCAGTATTTT.

This clonotype was recorded many times. This chain uses TRBV10-3 with TRBJ1-1; TRBD1 aligns across 10 bases. V lost 11 bases, J lost 3 bases, and 6 bases stayed unmatched. This CDR3 is 13 amino acids long. Germline V gene sequence: CDR1 ENHRY, CDR2 SYGVKD. The CDR3, as DNA: TGTGCCGCCCTAGGGACAGGGGACACTGAAGCTTTCTTT. It yields the protein CAALGTGDTEAFF.

This clonotype has a handful of counts. The rearrangement uses TRBV6-5 and TRBJ2-1; D is unclear. The CDR3 covers 15 residues. The V and J ends lost 0 bases and 4 bases respectively, with 10 bases between them. Germline loops: CDR1 MNHEY, CDR2 SVGAGI. CDR3 in DNA: TGTGCCAGCAGTTACTCGAATATGGGGTACAATGAGCAGTTCTTC. This codes for CASSYSNMGYNEQFF.

This clonotype appeared a few times. A junction end diverges from the germline sequence, so it may reflect a read error. The chain couples TRBV7-2 to TRBJ2-4, with D perhaps matching TRBD1 (6 bases). This CDR3 is 14 amino acids long. Per the germline V gene, CDR1 is SGHTA and CDR2 is FQGNSA. CDR3 DNA: TGTGCCAGCAGCCTCTTGGACAGCAAAACCATTCAGTACTTC. This sequence encodes CASSLLDSKTIQYF.

The J gene is TRBJ2-3, the V gene TRBV10-3; the D call may be TRBD1 or TRBD2 (5 bases each). The CDR3 covers 17 residues. The V gene's germline CDR1 is ENHRY and CDR2 SYGVKD. Deletions cut 3 bases from V and 1 base from J, with 17 bases between. CDR3 protein: CAISDRGEGRRTDTQYF. DNA of the CDR3: TGTGCCATCAGTGACCGAGGCGAGGGGCGTCGCACAGATACGCAGTATTTT.

The J gene is TRBJ2-5, the V gene TRBV11-2, with D uncertain. Germline values: CDR1 SGHAT, CDR2 FQNNGV. This CDR3 has 13 amino acids. The V and J ends lost 0 bases and 6 bases respectively, with 8 bases between them. The CDR3 nucleotides are TGTGCCAGCAGCTTAGATTTGCGTCAGACCCAGTACTTC. Its translation: CASSLDLRQTQYF. Together with reference TRBV11-2 and TRBJ2-5, the CDR3 gives the full variable domain: EAGVAQSPRYKIIEKRQSVAFWCNPISGHATLYWYQQILGQGPKLLIQFQNNGVVDDSQLPKDRFSAERLKGVDSTLKIQPAKLEDSAVYLCASSLDLRQTQYFGPGTRLLVL.

Concerning this clonotype itself: A much larger clone differs by one base, so this may be a read error. This CDR3 fails to terminate in the conserved phenylalanine or tryptophan, so it likely reflects a read error. V usage is TRBV12-5 and J usage is TRBJ2-3; TRBD1 agrees at 10 bases. This CDR3 has 16 amino acids. Germline trimming cut 6 bases from V and 1 base from J; bases unmatched to any gene: 7. Germline-derived CDR1 and CDR2 are LGHNT and FRNRAP. The DNA for the CDR3 is TGTGCTAGTGGACCCCGGACAGGGGGGGGCACAGATACGCAGTATTTA. Its translation: CASGPRTGGGTDTQYL.

This clonotype was counted only a few times. V gene TRBV12-3 or TRBV12-4 combines with J gene TRBJ2-1; the D is unclear. The CDR3 runs 12 residues. Trimming took 5 bases from V and 4 from J, leaving 6 bases between them. CDR3 coding DNA: TGTGCCAGCAGTATGGGATACAATGAGCAGTTCTTC. Translation gives CASSMGYNEQFF.

In its sample, this clonotype was seen many times. The V call is TRBV15, the J call TRBJ1-5; D ambiguous. Trimming left V 0 bases short and J 7 bases short, with 13 bases between. The germline V gene has CDR1 LNHNV and CDR2 YYDKDF (reference sequence). There are 15 residues in the CDR3. The CDR3 nucleotides are TGTGCCACCAGCAGAGATCAAGGAGGTGGACAGCCCCAGCATTTT. Residues: CATSRDQGGGQPQHF.

This clonotype was detected a few times. The chain couples TRBV3-1 to TRBJ1-3; D remains ambiguous. The CDR3 length is 14 residues. The germline V and J ends were trimmed by 2 bases and 4 bases, with 9 bases remaining between them. The germline CDR1 and CDR2 sequences are LGHDT and YNNKEL (reference sequence). The DNA of the CDR3 is TGTGCCAGCAGCCAAACCTGGGCGGGAAACACCATATATTTT. Protein sequence: CASSQTWAGNTIYF.

This chain links TRBV2 with TRBJ2-2; D possibly corresponds to TRBD1 (5 bases). The germline V gene has CDR1 SNHLY and CDR2 FYNNEI. The CDR3 totals 14 residues. V was cut by 8 bases and J by 1 base, with 11 bases left in between. Written as DNA, the CDR3 is TGTGCCAGCCTAGGGGTAATGAACACCGGGGAGCTGTTTTTT. Its protein product is CASLGVMNTGELFF.

V usage is TRBV7-9 and J usage is TRBJ2-5; D perhaps matches TRBD1 (5 bases). The CDR3 loop spans 14 amino acids. CDR1 is SEHNR, CDR2 FQNEAQ, per germline (reference sequence). Trimming shortened V by 3 bases and J by 2 bases, and 10 bases separated the two germline ends. Written as DNA, the CDR3 is TGTGCCAGCAGCTTCAAGGACACACAAGAGACCCAGTACTTC. It codes for CASSFKDTQETQYF.

This clonotype was counted between two and nine times. The chain couples TRBV6-1 to TRBJ1-5; 9 positions match TRBD1. Germline loops: CDR1 MNHNS, CDR2 SASEGT. Trimming removed 2 bases from V and 1 base from J; junction bases left unmatched: 9. CDR3 length equals 18 residues. CDR3 in amino acids: CASSETGGVIRSNQPQHF. In DNA, the CDR3 is TGTGCCAGCAGTGAAACAGGGGGCGTAATCAGGAGCAATCAGCCCCAGCATTTT.

This clonotype has a count of ten or more. The chain has TRBV11-2 and TRBJ1-2; 7 nucleotides agree with TRBD1. Germline loops: CDR1 SGHAT, CDR2 FQNNGV. J lost 2 bases, V lost 4 bases, and 10 bases had no gene match. The CDR3 runs 16 residues. The CDR3 coding sequence is TGTGCCAGCAGCTCAAGACAGGGAACGAGGAACTATGGCTACACCTTC. Protein: CASSSRQGTRNYGYTF.

The chain joins TRBV20-1 to TRBJ2-5, with 12 bases fitting TRBD2. Losses at the gene ends were 5 bases for V and 4 bases for J; bases not matched to a gene: 8. Per the germline V gene, CDR1 is DFQATT and CDR2 is SNEGSKA (reference sequence). The length of the CDR3 is 15 residues. The DNA of the CDR3 is TGCAGTGCTGGACTTGGACTAGCGGGGCGAGAGACCCAGTACTTC. This encodes CSAGLGLAGRETQYF.

This clonotype was observed at least ten times. The chain carries TRBV7-2 and TRBJ1-5; D uncertain. In germline, CDR1 is SGHTA, CDR2 FQGNSA. V lost 1 base, J lost 3 bases, and 10 bases lay in between. CDR3 length: 15 residues. CDR3 in DNA: TGTGCCAGCAGCTTAGGCTCTTCAAACAATCAGCCCCAGCATTTT. Amino acid sequence: CASSLGSSNNQPQHF.

This clonotype was picked up one time. DNA of the CDR3: TGCAGCGCCGTAACAGGGGGATCCTACGAGCAGTACTTC. Translated: CSAVTGGSYEQYF. The chain is built from TRBV29-1 and TRBJ2-7; 8 positions match TRBD1. V lost 7 bases to trimming and J lost 1 base; unmatched junction nucleotides: 6. The CDR3 extends over 13 amino acids. Germline CDR1 and CDR2: SQVTM and ANQGSEA.

This clonotype was counted a few times. This chain joins TRBV10-3 and TRBJ1-5, with a weak D call TRBD1 (5 bases). V was trimmed by 5 bases and J by 2 bases, leaving 10 bases between them. The CDR3 spans 14 residues. Germline V gene lookup returns CDR1 ENHRY and CDR2 SYGVKD. The CDR3 DNA sequence: TGTGCCATCAGTAACCGAGGGGGCAATCAGCCCCAGCATTTT. Protein: CAISNRGGNQPQHF.

The genes are TRBV19 and TRBJ2-1; the match to TRBD2 covers 8 bases. The CDR3 loop spans 19 amino acids. J lost 6 bases, V lost 5 bases, and 21 bases had no gene match. CDR1 is LNHDA and CDR2 is SQIVND in the germline V gene (reference sequence). The CDR3 region has the DNA TGTGCCAGTAGTTTGAAGGACTCTCTCACGGGACTAGTTCGCAATGAGCAGTTCTTC. Residues: CASSLKDSLTGLVRNEQFF.

This clonotype was detected a few times. The chain's CDR3 is CSARSPPILPDSPLHF. CDR3 coding DNA: TGCAGTGCTAGATCCCCTCCGATCCTCCCGGATTCACCCCTCCACTTT. The chain combines TRBV20-1 with TRBJ1-6, with D unresolved. The CDR3 is 16 amino acids. Germline CDR1 is DFQATT and CDR2 is SNEGSKA (reference sequence). V was shortened by 2 bases and J by 8 bases, with 19 bases between the two germline ends.

The chain is built from TRBV9 and TRBJ2-1; D unclear. Trimming cost V 0 bases and J 10 bases, with 11 bases left between them. The CDR3 contains 13 residues. CDR1 and CDR2 (germline): SGDLS, YYNGEE. The CDR3, as DNA: TGTGCCAGCAGCGTAGCTTTGGTAAACGAGCAGTTCTTC. It is translated as CASSVALVNEQFF.

The rearrangement uses TRBV5-1 and TRBJ2-7; the D gene is possibly TRBD1 (6 bases). The CDR3 length is 15 residues. Trimming removed 0 bases from V and 1 base from J, with 11 bases in between. Germline lookup yields CDR1 SGHRS and CDR2 YFSETQ. The chain's CDR3 is CASSLAPGQSYEQYF. The CDR3 nucleotides read TGCGCCAGCAGCTTGGCCCCGGGACAATCCTACGAGCAGTACTTC.

DNA of the CDR3: TGCAGTGCCAAACCCCTGGGCGGGGGTTCGAACACTGAAGCTTTCTTT. Translation: CSAKPLGGGSNTEAFF. The chain is built from TRBV20-1 and TRBJ1-1, with D tentatively TRBD1 (5 bases). V was shortened by 6 bases and J by 1 base, with 21 bases between the two germline ends. Germline V CDR1 and CDR2: DFQATT, SNEGSKA (reference sequence). The CDR3 consists of 16 residues.

This clonotype has at least ten counts. The chain uses TRBV3-1 and TRBJ2-1; possibly TRBD2 for D (6 bases). The CDR3 is 13 residues long. Deletions cut 2 bases from V and 8 bases from J, with 10 bases between. Germline values: CDR1 LGHDT, CDR2 YNNKEL (reference sequence). The CDR3 coding sequence is TGTGCCAGCAGCCAACGAGCGGGCGATGAGCAGTTCTTC. It specifies CASSQRAGDEQFF.

This clonotype was detected a few times. The chain couples TRBV12-3 or TRBV12-4 to TRBJ1-2, with D possibly TRBD1 on 5 matching bases. The CDR3 consists of 13 residues. V lost 6 bases and J lost 8, with 16 bases in between. CDR3 amino acids: CASSRRDARGYTF. The CDR3 DNA reads TGTGCCAGCAGCCGCAGGGACGCTCGCGGCTACACCTTC.